The source of this T cell receptor (beta chain) is a study of T-cell memory formation after mild COVID-19. Looking at the study overall: TCR clusters largely stayed donor specific.

Trimming removed 0 bases from V and 1 base from J, with 10 bases in between. Germline lookup yields CDR1 SGDLS and CDR2 YYNGEE. The CDR3 has 15 residues. Overall study findings and caveats: From day 15 to 85, contracting clones were balanced between CD4 and CD8, whereas later expanders leaned toward CD4+. Mostly located in CM and EM were contracting CD4+ clones, with contracting CD8+ clones located in EMRA.

About this clonotype itself: The antigen remains undetermined.

TCRdb re-called the 5' RACE reads through MiXCR, storing one row per CDR3 protein. This table holds over 150,000 distinct CDR3 sequences, about 20% found once. Sequencing was done on a sample of PBMCs or a T cell subset sorted from them (not recorded which). J is TRBJ2-5 and V is TRBV9, with D perhaps matching TRBD2 (6 bases). The receptor was isolated from an adult woman who had mild COVID-19 (a few samples of this study predate the infection). Cell type and time point are not known. For the CDR3, the DNA is TGTGCCAGCAGCGTAGTCGGGGGATCCCAAGAGACCCAGTACTTC. Protein product: CASSVVGGSQETQYF.